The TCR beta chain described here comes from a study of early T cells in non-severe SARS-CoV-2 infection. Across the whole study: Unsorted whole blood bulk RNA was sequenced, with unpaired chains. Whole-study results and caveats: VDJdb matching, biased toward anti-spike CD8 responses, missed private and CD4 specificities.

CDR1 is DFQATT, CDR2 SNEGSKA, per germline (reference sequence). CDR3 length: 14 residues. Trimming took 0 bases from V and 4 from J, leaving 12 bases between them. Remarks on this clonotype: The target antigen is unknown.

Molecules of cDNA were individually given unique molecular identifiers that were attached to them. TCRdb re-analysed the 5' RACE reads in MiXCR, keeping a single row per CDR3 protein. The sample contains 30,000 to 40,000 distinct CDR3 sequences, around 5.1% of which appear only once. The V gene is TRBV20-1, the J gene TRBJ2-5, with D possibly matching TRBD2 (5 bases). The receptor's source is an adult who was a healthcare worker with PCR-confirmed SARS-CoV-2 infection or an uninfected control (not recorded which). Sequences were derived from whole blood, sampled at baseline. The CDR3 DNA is TGCAGTGCTAGAGATCCTCGACGGGGAGAGACCCAGTACTTC. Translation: CSARDPRRGETQYF.